One TCR beta chain is described in this entry. Antigen specificity is unknown. Researchers ran the PCR with 60 Vbeta and 13 Jbeta primers. Profiled with immunoSEQ multiplex PCR; TCRdb holds only in-frame clones, not every one. The sample records roughly 120,000 clones, around 84% being singletons. This sample was included in a study of cytomegalovirus exposure and HLA in healthy donors. Whole-study findings and limits: A later analysis, which compared TCR beta chains of equal frequency, found the HLA-associated ones more clonally expanded.

The CDR3 is 14 amino acids. The V gene end was trimmed by 11 bases and the J gene end by 7 bases; junction bases not matched to a gene: 15. The germline CDR1 and CDR2 sequences are SNHLY and FYNNEI. The chain joins TRBV2 to TRBJ2-7; 9 bases line up with TRBD1. This TCR derives from a woman aged 18-30 years in good health and CMV-seropositive. The sequenced material came from PBMCs. Here the CDR3 reads CAGAIQGALEEQYF. Here the CDR3 DNA reads TGTGCCGGAGCGATACAGGGGGCGCTTGAAGAGCAGTACTTC.